This T cell receptor beta chain was captured in a study of blood T cell repertoires in COVID-19 (dated by TCRdb to between 2020 and 2021). For context, the study as a whole: Collaborator samples came from the United States, Italy and Spain and covered acute and convalescent phases of COVID-19. The repertoires were released in a freely available public database meant as a resource for research on the immune response to SARS-CoV-2. The prospective study material was composed of cDNA or gDNA derived from T cells, B-cell-depleted T cells, or PBMCs. A de-identified subject ID, COVID-19 status, age in years and sex were almost always included in the sample metadata. Where HLA class I and class II types were available, the types were taken from metadata supplied by the sample provider, not from assay-based typing. The dataset comprised deeply sampled blood TCRbeta repertoires from subjects exposed to, actively infected with, or recovered from COVID-19. Samples came from the ongoing ImmuneRACE study (first 160 participants) plus 1,254 subjects from 6 global collaborators.

The study at large found these results: Clinical and demographic metadata were provided uncurated, with the amount varying by source and participant.

V sheds 5 bases and J sheds 3 bases, leaving 10 bases between their ends. The CDR3 runs 13 amino acids, cysteine and phenylalanine included. Only the CDR3 DNA is retained, 39 bases long and in frame from the first base. CDR1 SGHTA and CDR2 FQGNSA are derived from the germline V gene. The collaborating institutions used their own protocols to collect whole blood in K2EDTA tubes. For TCRbeta analysis, collaborators shipped samples as frozen whole blood, isolated PBMCs, or DNA extracted from either of those sample types. TCRbeta CDR3 regions were amplified from genomic DNA by means of the immunoSEQ Assay, a bias-controlled multiplex PCR. The published analysis was carried out like this. Within the assay, amplification of reference gene primers was used to estimate how many nucleated cells each sample contained. Sequence reads were collapsed and filtered to measure the absolute abundance of every unique TCRbeta CDR3 rearrangement. For each sample, productive Simpson clonality was calculated as the square root of Simpson's diversity index across productive rearrangements. Drawn from immuneACCESS, this table holds only the in-frame rearrangements with V and J called that TCRdb kept. Clones are partly lost; checked studies trace under half to an unresolved V gene and leave the rest unexplained. V, J and clone size are taken as reported in that table, and D and trimming were inferred from the DNA itself. The sample contains approximately 200,000 clones, about 85% of them found a single time. Of the sample, about 2% is held by the ten largest clones.

Worth noting for this clone: Its target antigen remains unknown. Within one base of it there is no much larger clone, and no base qualities were kept.

The sequencing sample was made of peripheral blood. This TCR derives from a man in his 70s with active or convalescent COVID-19. This receptor chain uses TRBV7-2 and TRBJ2-5; TRBD1 is a possible D gene, resting on 6 matching bases. The CDR3 reads CASSPGAEETQYF. The DNA sequence is as follows: TGTGCCAGCAGCCCAGGGGCCGAAGAGACCCAGTACTTC.